This T cell receptor (beta chain) came from a study of T cell repertoires in aging, cancer and after chemotherapy. Study-level background: Repeat sampling of healthy donors over several months to years showed clear clonal overlap.

For this clonotype: The antigen remains unidentified. The junction does not match germline at one end; this may be a read error.

Amplification of TCR beta used genomic DNA extracted from peripheral blood. Notes on the study in general: Loss of evenness, beyond lost richness, contributed to age-related TCR diversity decline in cancer patients.

This CDR3 is built from 13 residues. From germline, CDR1 is SGHKS and CDR2 YYEKEE (reference sequence). TRB rearrangements spanning V, D and J were amplified using mixed TRB-A/B primers. TCRdb passed the multiplex PCR reads through MiXCR, listing each CDR3 protein once. The sample includes fewer than 12,000 distinct CDR3 sequences, roughly 32% seen only once; the top ten take roughly 3.1%. The rearrangement joins TRBV5-5 to TRBJ1-2; D possibly corresponds to TRBD1 (5 bases). Sequenced sample: blood. This TCR was recovered from a human donor in good health. DNA of the CDR3: TGTGACAGCAGCTCTGAGGGGATGAGTGGCTACACCTTC. It is translated as CDSSSEGMSGYTF.